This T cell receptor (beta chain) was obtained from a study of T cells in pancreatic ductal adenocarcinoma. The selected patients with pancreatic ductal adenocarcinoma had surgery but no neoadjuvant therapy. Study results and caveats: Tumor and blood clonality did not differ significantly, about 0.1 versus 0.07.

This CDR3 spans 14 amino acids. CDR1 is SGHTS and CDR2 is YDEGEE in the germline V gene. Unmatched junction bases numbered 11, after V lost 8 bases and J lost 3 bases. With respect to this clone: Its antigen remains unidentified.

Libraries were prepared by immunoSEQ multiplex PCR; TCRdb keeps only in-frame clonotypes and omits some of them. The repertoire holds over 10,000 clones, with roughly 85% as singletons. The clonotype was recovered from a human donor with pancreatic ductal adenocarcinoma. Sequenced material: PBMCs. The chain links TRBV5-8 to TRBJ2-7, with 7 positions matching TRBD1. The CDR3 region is CARRSPGQHYEQYF. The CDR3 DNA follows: TGTGCCAGACGTAGCCCGGGACAGCACTACGAGCAGTACTTC.